The 11 T cell receptor beta chains given below trace back to one sample, sequenced in a study of regulatory T cells in long-lasting Graves disease. The sample's time point: newly diagnosed GD, antithyroid drugs for less than 3 months. Isolated PBMC RNA provided the starting material for the TCR library. HTBI primers from iRepertoire and Arm-PCR of CDR3 regions yielded the TCR beta libraries. Each CDR3 protein gets one entry after TCRdb re-called the multiplex PCR reads with MiXCR. Of about 520,000 distinct CDR3 sequences listed, around 13% are singletons. The sample was also reused in another study, on T cells in Graves' hyperthyroidism and ophthalmopathy.

The material was peripheral blood mononuclear cells (PBMCs), obtained at new diagnosis, from a patient treated with antithyroid drugs. All receptors come from a woman in her 30s with Graves disease.

This clonotype was observed many times. The J gene is TRBJ1-6, the V gene TRBV20-1; TRBD1 agrees at 7 bases. The CDR3 is made up of 15 amino acids. V trimming: 6 bases; J trimming: 7 bases; junction bases outside the gene matches: 12. Germline loops: CDR1 DFQATT, CDR2 SNEGSKA (reference sequence). CDR3: CSAHSRGQLNSPLHF. CDR3 DNA sequence: TGCAGTGCCCACTCGAGGGGGCAGTTGAATTCACCCCTCCACTTT.

The sample holds many counts of this clonotype. The chain carries TRBV28 and TRBJ2-6; the D call may be TRBD1 or TRBD2 (5 bases each). Germline V gene lookup returns CDR1 MDHEN and CDR2 SYDVKM. V was trimmed by 7 bases and J by 2 bases, leaving 12 bases between them. The CDR3 consists of 15 residues. CDR3 protein: CASTSGSTGANVLTF. In nucleotides, the CDR3 is TGTGCCAGCACCTCAGGGAGTACTGGGGCCAACGTCCTGACTTTC.

The V gene is TRBV28, the J gene TRBJ1-3; 7 positions agree with TRBD1. CDR1 is MDHEN and CDR2 is SYDVKM in the germline V gene. Trimming at V came to 5 bases and at J to 4 bases, leaving 11 bases not matched to a gene. CDR3 length equals 16 residues. The CDR3 coding sequence is TGTGCCAGCAGTATGAGCAGGGGGAAAGGGGGAAACACCATATATTTT. It yields the protein CASSMSRGKGGNTIYF.

As to this clonotype: With only one base between it and a far larger clone, this is likely a read error. This chain uses TRBV7-9 with TRBJ2-7; a weak D match, TRBD1 (6 bases). The germline CDR1 and CDR2 sequences are SEHNR and FQNEAQ (reference sequence). V gave up 5 bases and J gave up 7 bases, with 18 bases separating them. The CDR3 spans 14 residues. The DNA for the CDR3 is TGTGCCAGCAGCCGGGACACTCCCCCTGGAGAGCAGTACTTC. It encodes CASSRDTPPGEQYF.

At least ten counts were recorded for this clonotype. One end of the junction does not line up with germline, which may come from a read error. The rearrangement links TRBV28 to TRBJ1-1, with 8 bases that match TRBD1. Germline V lookup: CDR1 MDHEN, CDR2 SYDVKM. The CDR3 loop spans 14 amino acids. Written as DNA, the CDR3 is TGCGCCAGCAGCTTGGACAGGGTGAACACTGAAGCTTTCTTT. The encoded protein is CASSLDRVNTEAFF. Full variable domain (remainder filled in from reference TRBV28 and TRBJ1-1): DVKVTQSSRYLVKRTGEKVFLECVQDMDHENMFWYRQDPGLGLRLIYFSYDVKMKEKGDIPEGYSVSREKKERFSLILESASTNQTSMYLCASSLDRVNTEAFFGQGTRLTVV.

This clonotype was recorded many times. This CDR3 reads CAWSVRPGDNPGFGYTF. As DNA, the CDR3 is TGTGCCTGGAGTGTACGACCAGGAGATAATCCGGGTTTTGGCTACACCTTC. The chain combines TRBV30 with TRBJ1-2, with no clear D. V lost 0 bases, J lost 7 bases, and 24 bases lay in between. This CDR3 spans 17 amino acids. Germline V lookup: CDR1 GTSNPN, CDR2 SVGIG (reference sequence).

In its sample, this clonotype was seen many times. The J gene is TRBJ1-5, the V gene TRBV28; D gene ambiguous. Trimming took 10 bases from V and 3 from J, leaving 19 bases between them. The CDR3 spans 15 residues. Germline V gene lookup returns CDR1 MDHEN and CDR2 SYDVKM. The CDR3 bases are TGTGCCACTCTTGGTTTTCCGGCGATCAATCAGCCCCAGCATTTT. Its protein product is CATLGFPAINQPQHF. Using reference TRBV28 and TRBJ1-5 for the parts outside the CDR3, the full variable domain is DVKVTQSSRYLVKRTGEKVFLECVQDMDHENMFWYRQDPGLGLRLIYFSYDVKMKEKGDIPEGYSVSREKKERFSLILESASTNQTSMYLCATLGFPAINQPQHFGDGTRLSIL.

This clonotype came up many times. The chain employs TRBV24-1 and TRBJ2-5; D perhaps matches TRBD2 (6 bases). V was shortened by 4 bases and J by 2 bases, with 10 bases between the two germline ends. The V gene's germline CDR1 is KGHDR and CDR2 SFDVKD. The CDR3 is made up of 14 amino acids. CDR3 bases: TGTGCCACCAGTGAACGAGGACTACAAGAGACCCAGTACTTC. Its translation is CATSERGLQETQYF.

This clonotype has ten or more counts. V is TRBV6-1 and J is TRBJ2-1, with 8 bases aligning to TRBD1. V was clipped by 6 bases and J by 3 bases; unmatched bases: 10. Germline V gene lookup returns CDR1 MNHNS and CDR2 SASEGT. The CDR3 runs to 16 residues. The DNA of the CDR3 is TGTGCCAGCAGCGCGTCGCAGGGGGCTGTCTACAATGAGCAGTTCTTC. This gives the protein CASSASQGAVYNEQFF.

The table lists this clonotype with many counts. The CDR3 spells CSARRPGGYEQYF. The DNA for the CDR3 is TGCAGTGCTAGGCGGCCGGGAGGTTACGAGCAGTACTTC. The chain is built from TRBV20-1 and TRBJ2-7, with 7 bases aligning to TRBD2. This CDR3 is 13 amino acids long. Trimming cost V 3 bases and J 4 bases; bases outside gene matches: 6. The germline V gene has CDR1 DFQATT and CDR2 SNEGSKA (reference sequence).

The chain couples TRBV24-1 to TRBJ2-1; TRBD1 agrees at 7 bases. J lost 0 bases, V lost 4 bases, and 5 bases had no gene match. Per germline, CDR1 KGHDR and CDR2 SFDVKD. The CDR3 has 16 amino acids. The CDR3 DNA follows: TGTGCCACCAGTGACCAACAGGGGAGCTCCTACAATGAGCAGTTCTTC. It translates to CATSDQQGSSYNEQFF.